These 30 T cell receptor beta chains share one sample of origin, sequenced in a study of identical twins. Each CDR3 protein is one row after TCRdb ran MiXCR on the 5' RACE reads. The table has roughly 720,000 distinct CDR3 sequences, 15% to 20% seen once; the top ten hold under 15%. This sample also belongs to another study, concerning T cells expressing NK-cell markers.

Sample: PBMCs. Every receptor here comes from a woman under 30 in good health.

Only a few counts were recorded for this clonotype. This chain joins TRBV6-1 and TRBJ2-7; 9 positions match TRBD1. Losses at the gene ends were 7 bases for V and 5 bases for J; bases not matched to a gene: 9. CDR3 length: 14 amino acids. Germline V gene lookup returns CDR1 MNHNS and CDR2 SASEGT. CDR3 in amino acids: CASIPGQGNHEQYF. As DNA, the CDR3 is TGTGCCAGCATTCCGGGACAGGGAAACCACGAGCAGTACTTC.

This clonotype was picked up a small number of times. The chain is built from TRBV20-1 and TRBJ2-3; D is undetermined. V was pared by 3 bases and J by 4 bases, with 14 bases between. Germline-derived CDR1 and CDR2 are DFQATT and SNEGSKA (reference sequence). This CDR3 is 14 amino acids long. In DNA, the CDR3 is TGCAGTGCTAGTGGACCCAAGTCGGCAGATACGCAGTATTTT. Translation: CSASGPKSADTQYF.

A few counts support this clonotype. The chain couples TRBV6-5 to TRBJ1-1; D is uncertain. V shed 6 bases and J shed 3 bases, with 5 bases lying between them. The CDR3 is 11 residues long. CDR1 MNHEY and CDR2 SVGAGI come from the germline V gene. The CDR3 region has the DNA TGTGCCAGCAGAGTCGACACTGAAGCTTTCTTT. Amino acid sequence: CASRVDTEAFF.

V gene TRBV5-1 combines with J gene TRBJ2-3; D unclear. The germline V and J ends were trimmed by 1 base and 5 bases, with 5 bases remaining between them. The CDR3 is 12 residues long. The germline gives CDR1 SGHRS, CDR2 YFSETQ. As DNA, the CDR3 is TGCGCCAGCAGCTTGTCGAAAGATACGCAGTATTTT. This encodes CASSLSKDTQYF.

CDR3 amino acids: CASSDRSDYGYTF. CDR3 bases: TGTGCCAGCAGTGATCGCTCAGACTATGGCTACACCTTC. The chain links TRBV2 to TRBJ1-2; no clear D gene. The CDR3 totals 13 residues. The germline gives CDR1 SNHLY, CDR2 FYNNEI. The ends were cut back, 3 bases at V and 3 bases at J, with 8 bases in the middle.

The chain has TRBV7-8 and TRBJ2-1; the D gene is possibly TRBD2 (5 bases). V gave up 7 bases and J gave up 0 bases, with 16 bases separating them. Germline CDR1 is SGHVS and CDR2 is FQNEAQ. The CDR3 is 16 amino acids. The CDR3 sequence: CASNPLGSTSYNEQFF. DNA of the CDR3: TGTGCCAGCAACCCTCTTGGGAGCACCTCCTACAATGAGCAGTTCTTC.

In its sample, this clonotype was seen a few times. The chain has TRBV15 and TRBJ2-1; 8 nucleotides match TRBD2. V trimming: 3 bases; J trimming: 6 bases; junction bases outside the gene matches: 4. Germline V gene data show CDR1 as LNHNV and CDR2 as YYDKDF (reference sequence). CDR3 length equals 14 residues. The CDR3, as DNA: TGTGCCACCAGCAGCGGGGGGGCGGGCAATGAGCAGTTCTTC. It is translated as CATSSGGAGNEQFF. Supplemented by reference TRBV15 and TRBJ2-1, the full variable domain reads DAMVIQNPRYQVTQFGKPVTLSCSQTLNHNVMYWYQQKSSQAPKLLFHYYDKDFNNEADTPDNFQSRRPNTSFCFLDIRSPGLGDTAMYLCATSSGGAGNEQFFGPGTRLTVL.

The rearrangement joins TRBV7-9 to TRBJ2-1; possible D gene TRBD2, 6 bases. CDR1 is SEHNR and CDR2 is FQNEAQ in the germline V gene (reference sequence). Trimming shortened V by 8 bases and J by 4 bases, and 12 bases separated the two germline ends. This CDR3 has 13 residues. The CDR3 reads CASQSGGYNEQFF. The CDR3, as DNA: TGTGCCAGCCAGTCCGGGGGTTACAATGAGCAGTTCTTC.

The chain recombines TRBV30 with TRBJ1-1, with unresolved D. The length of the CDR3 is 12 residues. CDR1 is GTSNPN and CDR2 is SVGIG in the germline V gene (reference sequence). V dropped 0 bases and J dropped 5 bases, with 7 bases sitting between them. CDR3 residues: CAWSVGWTEAFF. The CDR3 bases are TGTGCCTGGAGTGTAGGGTGGACTGAAGCTTTCTTT.

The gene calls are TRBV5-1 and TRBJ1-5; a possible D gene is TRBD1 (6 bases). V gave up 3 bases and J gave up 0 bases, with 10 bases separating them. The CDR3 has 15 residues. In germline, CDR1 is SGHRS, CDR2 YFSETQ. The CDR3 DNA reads TGCGCCAGCAGCTGGGGGGACATTAGCAATCAGCCCCAGCATTTT. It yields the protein CASSWGDISNQPQHF. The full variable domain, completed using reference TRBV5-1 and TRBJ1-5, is KAGVTQTPRYLIKTRGQQVTLSCSPISGHRSVSWYQQTPGQGLQFLFEYFSETQRNKGNFPGRFSGRQFSNSRSEMNVSTLELGDSALYLCASSWGDISNQPQHFGDGTRLSIL.

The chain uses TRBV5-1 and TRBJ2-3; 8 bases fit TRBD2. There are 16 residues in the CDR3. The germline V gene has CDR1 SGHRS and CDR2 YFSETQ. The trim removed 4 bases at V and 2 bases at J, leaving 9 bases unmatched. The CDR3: CASSPTLAGFTDTQYF. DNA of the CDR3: TGCGCCAGCAGCCCGACCCTAGCGGGCTTCACAGATACGCAGTATTTT.

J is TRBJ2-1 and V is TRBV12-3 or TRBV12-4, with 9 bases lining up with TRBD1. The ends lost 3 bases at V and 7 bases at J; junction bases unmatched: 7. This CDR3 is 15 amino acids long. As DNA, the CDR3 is TGTGCCAGCAGTTTCCGGACAGGGGACGTTAATGAGCAGTTCTTC. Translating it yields CASSFRTGDVNEQFF.

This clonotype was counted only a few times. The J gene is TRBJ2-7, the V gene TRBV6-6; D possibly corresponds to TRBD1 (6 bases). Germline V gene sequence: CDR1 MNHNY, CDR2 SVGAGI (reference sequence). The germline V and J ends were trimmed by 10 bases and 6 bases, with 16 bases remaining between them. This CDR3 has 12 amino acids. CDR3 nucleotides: TGTGCCATCAGCCACACAGGGCTCGAGCAGTACTTC. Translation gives CAISHTGLEQYF.

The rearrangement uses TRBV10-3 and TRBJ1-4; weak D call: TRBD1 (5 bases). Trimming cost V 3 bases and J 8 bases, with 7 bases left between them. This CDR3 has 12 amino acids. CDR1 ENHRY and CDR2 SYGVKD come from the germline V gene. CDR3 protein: CAISDRDEKLFF. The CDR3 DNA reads TGTGCCATCAGTGACAGGGACGAAAAACTGTTTTTT.

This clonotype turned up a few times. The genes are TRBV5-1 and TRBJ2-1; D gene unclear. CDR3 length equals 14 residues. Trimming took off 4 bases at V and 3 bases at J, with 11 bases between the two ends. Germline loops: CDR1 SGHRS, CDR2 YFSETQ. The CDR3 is CASSEMGIYNEQFF. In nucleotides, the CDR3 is TGCGCCAGCAGCGAAATGGGGATCTACAATGAGCAGTTCTTC. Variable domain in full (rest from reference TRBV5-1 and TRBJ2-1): KAGVTQTPRYLIKTRGQQVTLSCSPISGHRSVSWYQQTPGQGLQFLFEYFSETQRNKGNFPGRFSGRQFSNSRSEMNVSTLELGDSALYLCASSEMGIYNEQFFGPGTRLTVL.

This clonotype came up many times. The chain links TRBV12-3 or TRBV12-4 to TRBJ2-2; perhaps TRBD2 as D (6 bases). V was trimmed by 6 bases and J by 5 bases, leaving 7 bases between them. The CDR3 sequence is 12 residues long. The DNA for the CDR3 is TGTGCCAGCAGCCGGGAGACCGGGGAGCTGTTTTTT. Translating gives CASSRETGELFF.

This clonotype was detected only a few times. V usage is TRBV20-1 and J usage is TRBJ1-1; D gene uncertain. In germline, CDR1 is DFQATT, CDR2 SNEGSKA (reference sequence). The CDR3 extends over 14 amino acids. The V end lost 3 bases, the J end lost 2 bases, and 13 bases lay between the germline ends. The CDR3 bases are TGCAGTGCTAGGGGCGGGAGATTTAACACTGAAGCTTTCTTT. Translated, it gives CSARGGRFNTEAFF.

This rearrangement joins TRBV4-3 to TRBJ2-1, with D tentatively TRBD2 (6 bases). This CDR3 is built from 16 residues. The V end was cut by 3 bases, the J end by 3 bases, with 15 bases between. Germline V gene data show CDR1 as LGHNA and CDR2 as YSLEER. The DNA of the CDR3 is TGCGCCAGCAGCCATGTAGGAGGGGTGGTCTACAATGAGCAGTTCTTC. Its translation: CASSHVGGVVYNEQFF.

Here the CDR3 reads CSAGDFKETQYF. The CDR3 DNA is TGCAGTGCTGGGGACTTCAAAGAGACCCAGTACTTC. This chain connects TRBV20-1 to TRBJ2-5; weak D call: TRBD2 (6 bases). V lost 5 bases and J 3 bases, leaving 10 bases between the germline ends. From germline, CDR1 is DFQATT and CDR2 SNEGSKA (reference sequence). This CDR3 is 12 amino acids long.

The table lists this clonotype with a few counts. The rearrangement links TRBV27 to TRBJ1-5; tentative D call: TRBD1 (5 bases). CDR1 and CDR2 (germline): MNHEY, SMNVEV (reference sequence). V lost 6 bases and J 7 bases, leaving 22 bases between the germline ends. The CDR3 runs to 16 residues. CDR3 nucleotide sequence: TGTGCCAGCAGGGCTGGGGGAATTGGGGGTTGGCAGCCCCAGCATTTT. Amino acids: CASRAGGIGGWQPQHF.

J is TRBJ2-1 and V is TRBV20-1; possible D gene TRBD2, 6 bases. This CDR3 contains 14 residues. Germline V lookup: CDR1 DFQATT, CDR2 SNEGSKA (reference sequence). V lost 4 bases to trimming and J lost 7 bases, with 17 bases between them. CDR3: CSAKRTGVLNEQFF. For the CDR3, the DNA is TGCAGTGCTAAGAGGACGGGAGTTTTGAATGAGCAGTTCTTC.

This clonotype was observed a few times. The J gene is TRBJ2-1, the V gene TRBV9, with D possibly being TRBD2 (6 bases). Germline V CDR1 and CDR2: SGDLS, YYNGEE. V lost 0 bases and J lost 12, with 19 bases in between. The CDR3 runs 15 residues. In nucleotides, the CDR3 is TGTGCCAGCAGCGTAGAGGGTAGCGGCCAGTCGGGGCAGTTCTTC. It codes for CASSVEGSGQSGQFF.

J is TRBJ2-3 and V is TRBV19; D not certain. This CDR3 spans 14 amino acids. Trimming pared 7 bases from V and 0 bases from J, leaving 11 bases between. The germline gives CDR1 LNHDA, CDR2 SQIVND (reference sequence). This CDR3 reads CASKGPLSTDTQYF. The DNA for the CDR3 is TGTGCCAGTAAAGGGCCCCTGAGCACAGATACGCAGTATTTT.

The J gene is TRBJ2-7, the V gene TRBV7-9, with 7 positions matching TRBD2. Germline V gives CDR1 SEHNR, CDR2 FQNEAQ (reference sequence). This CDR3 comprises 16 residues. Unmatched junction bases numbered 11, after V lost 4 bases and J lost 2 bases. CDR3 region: CASSSKTGLPTYEQYF. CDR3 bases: TGTGCCAGCAGCTCGAAAACGGGACTACCGACCTACGAGCAGTACTTC.

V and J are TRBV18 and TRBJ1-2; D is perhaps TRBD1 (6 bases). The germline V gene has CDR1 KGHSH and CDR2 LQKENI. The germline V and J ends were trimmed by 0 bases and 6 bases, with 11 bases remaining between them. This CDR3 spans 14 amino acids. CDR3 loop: CASSPPQGTDGYTF. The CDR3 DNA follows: TGTGCCAGCTCACCACCCCAGGGGACGGATGGCTACACCTTC.

The CDR3 DNA sequence: TGTGCCAGCAGTCTGCGGACAGGGGGCTTCAGAGATACGCAGTATTTT. It specifies CASSLRTGGFRDTQYF. The chain is built from TRBV12-3 or TRBV12-4 and TRBJ2-3, with 11 bases matching TRBD1. The CDR3 has 16 amino acids. The ends lost 5 bases at V and 5 bases at J; junction bases unmatched: 9.

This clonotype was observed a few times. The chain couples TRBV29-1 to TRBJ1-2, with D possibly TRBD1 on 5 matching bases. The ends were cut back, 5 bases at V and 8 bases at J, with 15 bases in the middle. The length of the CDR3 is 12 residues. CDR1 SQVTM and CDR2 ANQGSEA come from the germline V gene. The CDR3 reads CSVRTTTLGYTF. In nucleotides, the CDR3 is TGCAGCGTTCGGACAACTACCTTGGGCTACACCTTC.

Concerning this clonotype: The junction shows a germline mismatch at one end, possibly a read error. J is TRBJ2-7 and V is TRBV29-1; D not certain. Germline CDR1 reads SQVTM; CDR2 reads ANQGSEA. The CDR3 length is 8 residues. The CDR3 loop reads CSVGWAMF. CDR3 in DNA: TGCAGCGTTGGTTGGGCAATGTTC.

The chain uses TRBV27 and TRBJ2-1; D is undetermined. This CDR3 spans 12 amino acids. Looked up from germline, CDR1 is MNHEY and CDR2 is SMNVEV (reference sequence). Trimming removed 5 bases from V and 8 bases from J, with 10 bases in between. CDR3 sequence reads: CASSTISDEQFF. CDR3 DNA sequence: TGTGCCAGCAGTACAATTTCAGATGAGCAGTTCTTC.

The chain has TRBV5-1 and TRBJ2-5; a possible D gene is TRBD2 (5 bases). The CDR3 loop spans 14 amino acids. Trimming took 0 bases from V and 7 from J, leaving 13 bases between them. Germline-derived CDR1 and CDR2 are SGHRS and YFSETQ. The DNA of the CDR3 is TGCGCCAGCAGCTTGGGTCGCGGGTTGAGGACCCAGTACTTC. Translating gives CASSLGRGLRTQYF. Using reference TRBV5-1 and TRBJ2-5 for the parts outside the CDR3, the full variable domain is KAGVTQTPRYLIKTRGQQVTLSCSPISGHRSVSWYQQTPGQGLQFLFEYFSETQRNKGNFPGRFSGRQFSNSRSEMNVSTLELGDSALYLCASSLGRGLRTQYFGPGTRLLVL.